A selection of T cell receptor beta chains follows, all from one sample in a study of blood T cells in healthy people across ages. TCRdb reprocessed the 5' RACE reads with MiXCR, giving one entry per CDR3 protein. The repertoire holds 1,300,000 or so distinct CDR3 sequences, with approximately 60% as singletons. Sequenced sample: blood. The receptors originated from a man between 18 and 29 years old in good health. The CDR3 runs from the conserved cysteine through the conserved F or W. Fields, in order: J gene, D gene, V gene, clone size, CDR3 DNA, CDR3 protein. D genes are given only for firm matches. Rows may omit the clone size; those that give it use once, few, many or a size class.

j_call: TRBJ2-7; d_call: NA; v_call: TRBV19; clone_size: few; cdr3_nt: TGTGCCAGTAGTGCCAGGATGGGGATCGGCTACGAGCAGTACTTC; cdr3_aa: CASSARMGIGYEQYF
j_call: TRBJ2-7; d_call: NA; v_call: TRBV4-3; clone_size: NA; cdr3_nt: TGCGCCAGCAGCCGTACAACGGGCCAGGCTCCATACGAGCAGTACTTC; cdr3_aa: CASSRTTGQAPYEQYF
j_call: TRBJ2-1; d_call: NA; v_call: TRBV4-1; clone_size: NA; cdr3_nt: TGCGCCAGCAGCCAAGAATGGGCCCACGGGGAGCAGTTCTTC; cdr3_aa: CASSQEWAHGEQFF
j_call: TRBJ2-6; d_call: NA; v_call: TRBV28; clone_size: NA; cdr3_nt: TGTGCCAGCAGTGGGTCAGGGGATACTGGGGCCAACGTCCTGACTTTC; cdr3_aa: CASSGSGDTGANVLTF
j_call: TRBJ1-5; d_call: NA; v_call: TRBV6-1; clone_size: NA; cdr3_nt: TGTGCCAGCAGTGGCTTGTGGGGGGGCCAAGGGCCCCAGCATTTT; cdr3_aa: CASSGLWGGQGPQHF
j_call: TRBJ1-1; d_call: NA; v_call: TRBV12-3/TRBV12-4; clone_size: NA; cdr3_nt: TGTGCCAGCAGTTTAGGTGCCCCCGCAAATGAAGCTTTCTTT; cdr3_aa: CASSLGAPANEAFF
j_call: TRBJ2-5; d_call: TRBD2; v_call: TRBV5-1; clone_size: NA; cdr3_nt: TGCGCCAGCAGCTTGGGACTAGCGGGAGTCTCCCAAGGGCAGTACTTC; cdr3_aa: CASSLGLAGVSQGQYF
j_call: TRBJ1-1; d_call: NA; v_call: TRBV7-9; clone_size: NA; cdr3_nt: TGTGCCAGCAGCTTTGGGATCGTGAACACTGAAGCTTTCTTT; cdr3_aa: CASSFGIVNTEAFF
j_call: TRBJ2-7; d_call: TRBD2; v_call: TRBV20-1; clone_size: NA; cdr3_nt: TGCAGTGCTAGCGGTCGCGGGGGACTCTCCTACGAGCAGTACTTC; cdr3_aa: CSASGRGGLSYEQYF
j_call: TRBJ1-4; d_call: NA; v_call: TRBV19; clone_size: NA; cdr3_nt: TGTGCCAGTAGGAGGGTCGGGAGGTTTAATGAAAAACTGTTTTTT; cdr3_aa: CASRRVGRFNEKLFF
j_call: TRBJ2-5; d_call: TRBD2; v_call: TRBV6-6; clone_size: few; cdr3_nt: TGTGCCAGCAGTTACTCGCCGCGGGAGGGCGGGGAGACCCAGTACTTC; cdr3_aa: CASSYSPREGGETQYF
j_call: TRBJ1-2; d_call: NA; v_call: TRBV15; clone_size: once; cdr3_nt: TGTGCCACCAGCACCGGGGATGGCTACACCTTC; cdr3_aa: CATSTGDGYTF
j_call: TRBJ2-7; d_call: TRBD2; v_call: TRBV7-2; clone_size: NA; cdr3_nt: TGTGCCAGCAGCTTGACAACTAGCGGGTTCTCCTACGAGCAGTACTTC; cdr3_aa: CASSLTTSGFSYEQYF
j_call: TRBJ1-6; d_call: TRBD1; v_call: TRBV20-1; clone_size: few; cdr3_nt: TGCAGTGCTCTGGGACAGAGTAATTCACCCCTCCACTTT; cdr3_aa: CSALGQSNSPLHF
j_call: TRBJ2-5; d_call: NA; v_call: TRBV28; clone_size: NA; cdr3_nt: TGTGCCAGCAGTTTAGGCACACAAGGACGAGAGACCCAGTACTTC; cdr3_aa: CASSLGTQGRETQYF
j_call: TRBJ2-7; d_call: TRBD2; v_call: TRBV15; clone_size: NA; cdr3_nt: TGTGCCACCACGCACGGAAGAGGGAGGGGTCCCTACGAGCAGTACTTC; cdr3_aa: CATTHGRGRGPYEQYF
j_call: TRBJ2-5; d_call: NA; v_call: TRBV7-2; clone_size: few; cdr3_nt: TGTGCCAGCAGCTTAATAGTGGGAGGAGAGACCCAGTACTTC; cdr3_aa: CASSLIVGGETQYF
j_call: TRBJ2-5; d_call: TRBD2; v_call: TRBV4-2; clone_size: NA; cdr3_nt: TGTGCCAGCAGCCATGCCCGTTTCGAGCGGGAACAAGAGACCCAGTACTTC; cdr3_aa: CASSHARFEREQETQYF
j_call: TRBJ1-1; d_call: TRBD1; v_call: TRBV7-2; clone_size: NA; cdr3_nt: TGTGCCAGCAGCTTAGCGCCCAGGGGGGTAAACACTGAAGCTTTCTTT; cdr3_aa: CASSLAPRGVNTEAFF
j_call: TRBJ2-1; d_call: NA; v_call: TRBV7-9; clone_size: NA; cdr3_nt: TGTGCCAGCAGCTTAGTGGGACTGGTGACCCGGGACTTCGGCAATGAGCAGTTCTTC; cdr3_aa: CASSLVGLVTRDFGNEQFF
j_call: TRBJ1-1; d_call: NA; v_call: TRBV29-1; clone_size: many; cdr3_nt: TGCAGCGGGACAGACAGAGAACAAGCTTTCTTT; cdr3_aa: CSGTDREQAFF
j_call: TRBJ2-7; d_call: TRBD2; v_call: TRBV12-3/TRBV12-4; clone_size: NA; cdr3_nt: TGTGCCAGCACTCGACTAGCGGGGACTACCTACGAGCAGTACTTC; cdr3_aa: CASTRLAGTTYEQYF
j_call: TRBJ1-2; d_call: NA; v_call: TRBV20-1; clone_size: once; cdr3_nt: TGCAGTGCTCCGGTGGGGTTCTATGGCTACACCTTC; cdr3_aa: CSAPVGFYGYTF